Ten or more counts support the clone carrying this T cell receptor beta chain. These data belong to a study of T-cell memory formation after mild COVID-19. TCRdb re-called the 5' RACE reads with MiXCR, one entry per CDR3 protein. The sample includes 450,000 or so distinct CDR3 sequences, around 25% seen only once; the top ten take roughly an eighth. This CDR3 spans 13 amino acids. V was clipped by 4 bases and J by 4 bases, with 10 bases between them. CDR1 is SEHNR and CDR2 is FQNEAQ in the germline V gene (reference sequence). This chain uses TRBV7-9 with TRBJ1-2, with D maybe TRBD1 (6 bases). The sequencing input was PBMCs or a T cell subset sorted from them (not recorded which). The sequence came from an adult woman who had mild COVID-19 (a few samples of this study predate the infection). Cell type and time point are not known. CDR3 DNA: TGTGCCAGCAGCTCGACAGGACCCTATGGCTACACCTTC. Its protein is CASSSTGPYGYTF.